The 32 T cell receptor beta chains in this list originate from one sample, sequenced in a study of response to subunit inactivated influenza vaccine. TCRdb used MiXCR to reprocess the RT-PCR reads, holding one entry per CDR3 protein. The repertoire consists of 500,000 to 600,000 distinct CDR3 sequences, with 15% to 20% occurring once and the leading ten covering less than 4%. The sample here was CD4+ T cells sorted from PBMCs, taken roughly 24 months after vaccination. All receptors come from a man between 50 and 69 years old who received an inactivated influenza vaccine.

This clonotype was counted between two and nine times. The chain combines TRBV15 with TRBJ1-1, with TRBD1 matching over 7 bases. Germline trimming cut 4 bases from V and 1 base from J; bases unmatched to any gene: 6. The V gene's germline CDR1 is LNHNV and CDR2 YYDKDF (reference sequence). The CDR3 sequence is 15 residues long. The DNA of the CDR3 is TGTGCCACCAGCAACAGGGGAGTGCCGAACACTGAAGCTTTCTTT. Encoded protein: CATSNRGVPNTEAFF.

The CDR3 here is CSVGKKGSEAFF. Written as DNA, the CDR3 is TGCAGCGTCGGAAAAAAAGGGTCTGAAGCTTTCTTT. The genes are TRBV29-1 and TRBJ1-1, with D uncertain. The CDR3 length is 12 residues. V gave up 6 bases and J gave up 6 bases, with 14 bases separating them. The V gene's germline CDR1 is SQVTM and CDR2 ANQGSEA.

This clonotype turned up a few times. The rearrangement joins TRBV4-1 to TRBJ1-2; D is ambiguous. V lost 0 bases and J lost 0, with 14 bases in between. The CDR3 covers 17 residues. CDR1 and CDR2 (germline): MGHRA, YSYEKL. CDR3 sequence: CASSQDSQRTTNYGYTF. In nucleotides, the CDR3 is TGCGCCAGCAGCCAAGATTCCCAACGAACGACTAACTATGGCTACACCTTC.

Worth noting for this clonotype: The junction does not match germline at one end; this may be a read error. The chain couples TRBV7-7 to TRBJ2-3; D is perhaps TRBD1 (6 bases). The CDR3 loop spans 14 amino acids. Germline V gene data show CDR1 as SSHAT and CDR2 as FNYEAQ (reference sequence). The CDR3 nucleotides read TGTGCTAGCAGCAAACAGGGATACACAGATACGCAGTATTTT. It encodes CASSKQGYTDTQYF. The entire variable domain, with the rest obtained from reference TRBV7-7 and TRBJ2-3, is as follows: GAGVSQSPRYKVTKRGQDVTLRCDPISSHATLYWYQQALGQGPEFLTYFNYEAQPDKSGLPSDRFSAERPEGSISTLTIQRTEQRDSAMYRCASSKQGYTDTQYFGPGTRLTVL.

This clonotype was seen repeatedly, ten times or more. V is TRBV6-5 and J is TRBJ2-2, with D tentatively TRBD1 or TRBD2 (5 bases each). The CDR3 sequence is 14 residues long. Germline values: CDR1 MNHEY, CDR2 SVGAGI. The V end was cut by 4 bases, the J end by 0 bases, with 6 bases between. CDR3 nucleotides: TGTGCCAGCAGTTGGGACCCGAACACCGGGGAGCTGTTTTTT. Protein sequence: CASSWDPNTGELFF.

J is TRBJ2-1 and V is TRBV11-3; either TRBD1 or TRBD2 may fit D (5 bases each). Germline values: CDR1 SGHNT, CDR2 YENEEA. The CDR3 totals 14 residues. V was clipped by 5 bases and J by 8 bases, with 16 bases between them. CDR3 in DNA: TGTGCCAGCAGCAAGGGACCCCAGGACCATGAGCAGTTCTTC. The encoded protein is CASSKGPQDHEQFF.

This clonotype was seen at least ten times. This chain uses TRBV12-3 or TRBV12-4 with TRBJ1-4, with D perhaps TRBD1 (5 bases). The CDR3 length is 14 residues. V was clipped by 6 bases and J by 8 bases, with 16 bases between them. CDR3 amino acids: CASRGDLTEEKLFF. CDR3 DNA sequence: TGTGCCAGCAGGGGGGACCTAACGGAGGAAAAACTGTTTTTT.

This clonotype was seen at least ten times. V gene TRBV7-9 combines with J gene TRBJ1-1, with a weak D call TRBD1 (6 bases). Germline V gives CDR1 SEHNR, CDR2 FQNEAQ (reference sequence). V shed 5 bases and J shed 4 bases, with 17 bases lying between them. This CDR3 is built from 15 residues. The chain's CDR3 is CASSLEGGLATEAFF. The CDR3 DNA follows: TGTGCCAGCAGCCTCGAAGGGGGTCTGGCCACTGAAGCTTTCTTT.

In its sample, this clonotype was seen many times. The genes are TRBV9 and TRBJ2-6; 9 bases align to TRBD1. CDR3 length equals 22 residues. J lost 0 bases, V lost 0 bases, and 16 bases had no gene match. Germline loops: CDR1 SGDLS, CDR2 YYNGEE. CDR3 amino acids: CASSVVRTGVDFGASGANVLTF. CDR3 in DNA: TGTGCCAGCAGCGTAGTGAGGACAGGGGTAGATTTTGGAGCCTCTGGGGCCAACGTCCTGACTTTC.

V usage is TRBV5-5 and J usage is TRBJ2-7; 11 nucleotides match TRBD2. The CDR3 runs to 14 residues. V lost 3 bases and J lost 5; bases outside the gene matches: 4. The germline V gene encodes CDR1 SGHKS and CDR2 YYEKEE (reference sequence). CDR3 bases: TGTGCCAGCAGCTGGACTAGCGGGTCTAACGAGCAGTACTTC. Its protein product is CASSWTSGSNEQYF. Based on the CDR3 plus reference TRBV5-5 and TRBJ2-7, the full variable domain is DAGVTQSPTHLIKTRGQQVTLRCSPISGHKSVSWYQQVLGQGPQFIFQYYEKEERGRGNFPDRFSARQFPNYSSELNVNALLLGDSALYLCASSWTSGSNEQYFGPGTRLTVT.

This clonotype was seen at least ten times. The chain joins TRBV29-1 to TRBJ2-1, with 13 nucleotides matching TRBD2. CDR3 length equals 13 residues. V lost 7 bases to trimming and J lost 10 bases; unmatched junction nucleotides: 7. The germline CDR1 and CDR2 sequences are SQVTM and ANQGSEA. CDR3 bases: TGCAGCGCAGGGACTAGCGGGATAGGGGAGCAGTTCTTC. It yields the protein CSAGTSGIGEQFF.

This clonotype was picked up a small number of times. V and J are TRBV7-2 and TRBJ2-5; D is ambiguous. The V end lost 0 bases, the J end lost 1 base, and 6 bases lay between the germline ends. The CDR3 has 14 residues. Germline V gene sequence: CDR1 SGHTA, CDR2 FQGNSA. Here the CDR3 DNA reads TGTGCCAGCAGCTTAGCCCTCACCCAAGAGACCCAGTACTTC. This encodes CASSLALTQETQYF.

This rearrangement joins TRBV10-2 to TRBJ2-2; a possible D gene is TRBD1 (5 bases). Trimming pared 6 bases from V and 3 bases from J, leaving 14 bases between. Germline lookup yields CDR1 WSHSY and CDR2 SAAADI. The CDR3 contains 15 residues. Here the CDR3 DNA reads TGCGCCAGCAGCCCGGTGATAGGGGACACCGGGGAGCTGTTTTTT. Encoded protein: CASSPVIGDTGELFF.

The chain links TRBV28 to TRBJ1-6, with D unresolved. V lost 7 bases to trimming and J lost 8 bases, with 9 bases between them. Germline lookup yields CDR1 MDHEN and CDR2 SYDVKM. The CDR3 runs to 12 residues. CDR3 DNA: TGTGCCAGCAAGGGAGGTTATTCACCCCTCCACTTT. Protein sequence: CASKGGYSPLHF. Full variable domain (rest looked up from reference TRBV28 and TRBJ1-6): DVKVTQSSRYLVKRTGEKVFLECVQDMDHENMFWYRQDPGLGLRLIYFSYDVKMKEKGDIPEGYSVSREKKERFSLILESASTNQTSMYLCASKGGYSPLHFGNGTRLTVT.

This chain uses TRBV20-1 with TRBJ1-1, with unresolved D. Deletions cut 1 base from V and 6 bases from J, with 12 bases between. From germline, CDR1 is DFQATT and CDR2 SNEGSKA (reference sequence). The CDR3 consists of 13 residues. The CDR3 loop reads CSARAPDRAEAFF. The CDR3 DNA reads TGCAGTGCTAGAGCCCCGGATAGAGCTGAAGCTTTCTTT.

V and J are TRBV11-2 and TRBJ1-1, with D possibly TRBD1 on 5 matching bases. CDR3 length: 17 amino acids. V lost 5 bases and J lost 3, with 22 bases in between. Looked up from germline, CDR1 is SGHAT and CDR2 is FQNNGV. CDR3 loop: CASSILSGLPKDTEAFF. The CDR3 bases are TGTGCCAGCAGCATACTGTCAGGGCTCCCAAAGGACACTGAAGCTTTCTTT.

The V and J genes are TRBV5-1 and TRBJ2-1, with 8 bases aligning to TRBD2. CDR1 SGHRS and CDR2 YFSETQ come from the germline V gene. The CDR3 covers 16 residues. V dropped 5 bases and J dropped 0; count of bases not matched to a gene: 7. Written as DNA, the CDR3 is TGCGCCAGCAGGGAGATAGCGGGGTCCTCCTACAATGAGCAGTTCTTC. Its protein is CASREIAGSSYNEQFF.

This clonotype was detected a few times. V gene TRBV29-1 combines with J gene TRBJ1-1; D might be TRBD1 (5 bases). The V and J ends lost 6 bases and 5 bases respectively, with 19 bases between them. The CDR3 is 14 amino acids. CDR1 is SQVTM, CDR2 ANQGSEA, per germline. The CDR3 region is CSVLAGWVGTEAFF. The CDR3 region has the DNA TGCAGCGTGCTGGCAGGGTGGGTAGGAACTGAAGCTTTCTTT.

This clonotype was recorded only once. The chain employs TRBV20-1 and TRBJ2-7; D may be TRBD2 (6 bases). The germline V and J ends were trimmed by 1 base and 5 bases, with 18 bases remaining between them. CDR3 length: 15 residues. CDR1 and CDR2 (germline): DFQATT, SNEGSKA (reference sequence). CDR3 sequence: CSARGRQTGADEQYF. The DNA of the CDR3 is TGCAGTGCTAGAGGGCGTCAGACGGGAGCGGACGAGCAGTACTTC.

The chain combines TRBV6-5 with TRBJ2-1; no definite D call. CDR3 length equals 15 residues. Trimming shortened V by 7 bases and J by 0 bases, and 13 bases separated the two germline ends. Germline values: CDR1 MNHEY, CDR2 SVGAGI. CDR3 coding DNA: TGTGCCAGCAATTATCACCGGAGCTCCTACAATGAGCAGTTCTTC. As protein: CASNYHRSSYNEQFF.

This clonotype was recorded a few times. The CDR3 DNA follows: TGTGCCAGCAGCCCCAAGCCCCGGACAGGCGCAAGGGGGACCCAGTACTTC. It codes for CASSPKPRTGARGTQYF. The chain joins TRBV6-2 or TRBV6-3 to TRBJ2-5, with 7 bases matching TRBD1. V was pared by 6 bases and J by 7 bases, with 20 bases of the junction left unmatched. The CDR3 totals 17 residues. The germline CDR1 and CDR2 sequences are MNHEY and SVGEGT.

This clonotype was observed a few times. This CDR3 reads CASRATGDYGYTF. The CDR3, as DNA: TGTGCCAGCAGGGCGACAGGTGACTATGGCTACACCTTC. The chain carries TRBV12-3 or TRBV12-4 and TRBJ1-2; a possible D gene is TRBD1 (6 bases). CDR3 length: 13 amino acids. Trimming left V 6 bases short and J 3 bases short, with 11 bases between.

The V call is TRBV28, the J call TRBJ2-5; 12 nucleotides line up with TRBD1. The CDR3 extends over 16 amino acids. V trimming: 2 bases; J trimming: 1 base; junction bases outside the gene matches: 2. Looked up from germline, CDR1 is MDHEN and CDR2 is SYDVKM. The CDR3 DNA reads as TGTGCCAGCAGTTTAGGGGACAGGGGGCTCCAAGAGACCCAGTACTTC. Its translation: CASSLGDRGLQETQYF.

The rearrangement links TRBV3-1 to TRBJ2-5; a weak D match, TRBD2 (6 bases). The CDR3 sequence is 13 residues long. Trimming took off 1 base at V and 9 bases at J, with 12 bases between the two ends. From germline, CDR1 is LGHDT and CDR2 YNNKEL (reference sequence). CDR3 nucleotide sequence: TGTGCCAGCAGCCAAGTCGGGGGAGCGGCCCAGTACTTC. Protein: CASSQVGGAAQYF.

This clonotype was observed a handful of times. The V and J genes are TRBV2 and TRBJ2-7; TRBD1 might be the D (6 bases). Germline CDR1 is SNHLY and CDR2 is FYNNEI. The CDR3 covers 15 residues. The V end was cut by 1 base, the J end by 2 bases, with 12 bases between. CDR3 residues: CASSEEAGATYEQYF. CDR3 DNA sequence: TGTGCCAGCAGTGAAGAGGCAGGGGCCACCTACGAGCAGTACTTC.

This clonotype was seen more than once but under ten times. This chain connects TRBV14 to TRBJ2-3; 7 nucleotides line up with TRBD1. The CDR3 is made up of 14 amino acids. Germline trimming cut 4 bases from V and 7 bases from J; bases unmatched to any gene: 8. The germline V gene has CDR1 SGHDN and CDR2 FVKESK. The CDR3 loop is CASSRTGVANTQYF. The CDR3 region has the DNA TGTGCCAGCAGCCGCACAGGGGTCGCGAATACGCAGTATTTT. Full variable domain (rest looked up from reference TRBV14 and TRBJ2-3): EAGVTQFPSHSVIEKGQTVTLRCDPISGHDNLYWYRRVMGKEIKFLLHFVKESKQDESGMPNNRFLAERTGGTYSTLKVQPAELEDSGVYFCASSRTGVANTQYFGPGTRLTVL.

This clonotype came up a few times. The chain carries TRBV5-1 and TRBJ2-3; TRBD2 matches 8 bases. The CDR3 runs to 15 residues. In germline, CDR1 is SGHRS, CDR2 YFSETQ. Trimming cost V 2 bases and J 1 base; bases outside gene matches: 3. CDR3 region: CASSLNGGGTDTQYF. The CDR3 nucleotides read TGCGCCAGCAGCTTAAACGGGGGGGGCACAGATACGCAGTATTTT.

The J gene is TRBJ2-5, the V gene TRBV4-2; 12 nucleotides line up with TRBD1. V lost 0 bases and J lost 5; bases outside the gene matches: 7. Germline V gene sequence: CDR1 LGHNA, CDR2 YNFKEQ. The CDR3 spans 17 residues. This CDR3 is CASSQEIWDRGLETQYF. The CDR3 DNA sequence: TGTGCCAGCAGCCAAGAAATATGGGACAGGGGGCTGGAGACCCAGTACTTC.

The rearrangement joins TRBV12-3 or TRBV12-4 to TRBJ1-1; TRBD1 aligns across 9 bases. V was clipped by 4 bases and J by 9 bases; unmatched bases: 12. This CDR3 region has 15 residues. CDR3 protein: CASSSRTGVWRQAFF. The CDR3 DNA reads TGTGCCAGCAGTTCGCGGACAGGGGTTTGGCGGCAAGCTTTCTTT.

The chain links TRBV20-1 to TRBJ1-1; D possibly corresponds to TRBD1 (6 bases). V was trimmed by 6 bases and J by 8 bases, leaving 22 bases between them. This CDR3 is built from 14 residues. Germline V CDR1 and CDR2: DFQATT, SNEGSKA (reference sequence). CDR3 in amino acids: CSARPSQGFSEAFF. The DNA of the CDR3 is TGCAGTGCCCGCCCCTCACAGGGCTTTTCCGAAGCTTTCTTT.

This clonotype appeared a few times. The J gene is TRBJ2-5, the V gene TRBV12-5; TRBD1 matches 7 bases. After removal of 6 bases from V and 4 bases from J, the junction contained 5 bases not matched to a gene. Germline V lookup: CDR1 LGHNT, CDR2 FRNRAP. The CDR3 loop spans 13 amino acids. CDR3 amino acids: CASGPQGVETQYF. The CDR3 DNA sequence: TGTGCTAGTGGACCCCAGGGGGTAGAGACCCAGTACTTC.

In this sample, this clonotype turned up a few times. The chain combines TRBV20-1 with TRBJ2-7, with 8 nucleotides matching TRBD2. Per the germline V gene, CDR1 is DFQATT and CDR2 is SNEGSKA (reference sequence). V dropped 6 bases and J dropped 0; count of bases not matched to a gene: 7. CDR3 length: 14 residues. This chain's CDR3 is CSAPLAESSYEQYF. For the CDR3, the DNA is TGCAGTGCGCCACTAGCGGAGAGCTCCTACGAGCAGTACTTC.